Here is one T cell receptor beta chain with its context. No antigen is known for it. The source of the sample is a study of cytomegalovirus exposure and HLA in healthy donors. Study-wide results and limits: In a later analysis, most CMV-associated TCR beta chains appeared HLA-restricted.

The PCR had 60 Vbeta and 13 Jbeta primers. Measured with immunoSEQ multiplex PCR; TCRdb has only the in-frame clones, and not every one. The sample table includes about 130,000 clones. Sequences were obtained from PBMCs. This sequence was found in a woman between 55 and 75 years old in good health and CMV-seronegative.

The CDR3: CASSWGQQVTGNTIYF. The CDR3 DNA reads as TGTGCCAGCAGCTGGGGACAACAAGTTACTGGAAACACCATATATTTT. V usage is TRBV5-6 and J usage is TRBJ1-3, with D possibly being TRBD1 (6 bases). The germline V and J ends were trimmed by 3 bases and 2 bases, with 15 bases remaining between them. The germline CDR1 and CDR2 sequences are SGHDT and YYEEEE. The CDR3 loop spans 16 amino acids.